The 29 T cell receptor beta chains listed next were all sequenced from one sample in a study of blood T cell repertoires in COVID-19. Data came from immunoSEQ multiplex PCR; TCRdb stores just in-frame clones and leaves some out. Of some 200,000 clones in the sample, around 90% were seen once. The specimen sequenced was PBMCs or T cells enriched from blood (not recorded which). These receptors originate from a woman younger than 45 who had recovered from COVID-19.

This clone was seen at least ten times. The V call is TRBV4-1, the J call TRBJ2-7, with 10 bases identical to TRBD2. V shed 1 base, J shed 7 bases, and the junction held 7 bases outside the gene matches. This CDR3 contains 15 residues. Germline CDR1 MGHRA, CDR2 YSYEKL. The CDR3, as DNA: TGCGCCAGCAGCCAAGGCCCTAGCGGGAGTTTGGAGCAGTACTTC. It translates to CASSQGPSGSLEQYF.

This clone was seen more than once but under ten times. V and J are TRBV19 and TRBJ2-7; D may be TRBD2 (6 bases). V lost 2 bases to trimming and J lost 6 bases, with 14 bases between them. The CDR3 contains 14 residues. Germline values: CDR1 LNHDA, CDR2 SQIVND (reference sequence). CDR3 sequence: CASSIRPPGGEQYF. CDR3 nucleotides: TGTGCCAGTAGTATAAGGCCCCCCGGGGGCGAGCAGTACTTC.

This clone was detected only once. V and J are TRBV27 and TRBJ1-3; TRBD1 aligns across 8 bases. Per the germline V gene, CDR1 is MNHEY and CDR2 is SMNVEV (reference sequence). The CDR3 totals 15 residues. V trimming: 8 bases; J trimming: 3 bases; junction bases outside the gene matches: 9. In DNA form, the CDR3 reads TGTGCCAGCGCTCGAACAGGGGGAAGTGGAAACACCATATATTTT. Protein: CASARTGGSGNTIYF.

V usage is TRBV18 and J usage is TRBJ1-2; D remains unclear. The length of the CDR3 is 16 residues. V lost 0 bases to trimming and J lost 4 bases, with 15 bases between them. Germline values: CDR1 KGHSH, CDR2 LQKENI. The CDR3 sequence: CASSPPDSRTGYGYTF. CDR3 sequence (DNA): TGTGCCAGCTCACCACCGGACTCTAGGACGGGCTATGGCTACACCTTC.

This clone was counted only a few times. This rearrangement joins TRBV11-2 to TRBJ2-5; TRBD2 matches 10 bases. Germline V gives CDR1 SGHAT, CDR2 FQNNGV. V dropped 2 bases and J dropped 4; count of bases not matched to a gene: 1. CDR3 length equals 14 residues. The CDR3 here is CASSLSGRAETQYF. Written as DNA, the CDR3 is TGTGCCAGCAGCTTAAGCGGGAGGGCAGAGACCCAGTACTTC.

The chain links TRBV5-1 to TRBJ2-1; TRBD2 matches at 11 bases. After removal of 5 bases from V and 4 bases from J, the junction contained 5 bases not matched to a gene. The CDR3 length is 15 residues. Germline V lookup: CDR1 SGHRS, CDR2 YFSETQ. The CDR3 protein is CASRPGLAGYNEQFF. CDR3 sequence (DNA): TGCGCCAGCAGACCTGGACTAGCGGGTTACAATGAGCAGTTCTTC.

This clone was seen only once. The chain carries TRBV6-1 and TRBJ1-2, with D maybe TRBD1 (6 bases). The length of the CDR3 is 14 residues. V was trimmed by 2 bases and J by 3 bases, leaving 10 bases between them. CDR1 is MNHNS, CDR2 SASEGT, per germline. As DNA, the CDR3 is TGTGCCAGCAGTGAATGGGGGGGCGACTATGGCTACACCTTC. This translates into CASSEWGGDYGYTF.

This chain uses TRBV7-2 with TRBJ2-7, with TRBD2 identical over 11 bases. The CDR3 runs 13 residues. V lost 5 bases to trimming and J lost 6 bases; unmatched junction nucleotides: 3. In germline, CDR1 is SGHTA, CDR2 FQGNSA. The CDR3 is CASSLGLAGEQYF. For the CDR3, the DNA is TGTGCCAGCAGCCTCGGACTAGCGGGCGAGCAGTACTTC.

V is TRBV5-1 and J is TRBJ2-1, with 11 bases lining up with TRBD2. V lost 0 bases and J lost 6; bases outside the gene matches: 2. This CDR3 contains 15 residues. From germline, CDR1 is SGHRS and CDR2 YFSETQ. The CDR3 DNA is TGCGCCAGCAGCTTGGTTAGCGGGGGGGCCAATGAGCAGTTCTTC. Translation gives CASSLVSGGANEQFF.

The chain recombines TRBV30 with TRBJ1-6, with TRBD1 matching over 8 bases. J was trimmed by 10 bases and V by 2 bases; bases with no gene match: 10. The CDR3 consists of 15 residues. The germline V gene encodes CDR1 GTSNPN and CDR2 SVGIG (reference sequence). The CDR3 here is CAWSRQQGAKSPLHF. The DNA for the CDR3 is TGTGCCTGGAGTCGGCAGCAGGGGGCAAAATCACCCCTCCACTTT.

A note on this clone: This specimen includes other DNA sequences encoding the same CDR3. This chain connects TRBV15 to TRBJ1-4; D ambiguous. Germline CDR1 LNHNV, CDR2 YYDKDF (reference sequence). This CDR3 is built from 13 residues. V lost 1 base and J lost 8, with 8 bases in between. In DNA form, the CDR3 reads TGTGCCACCAGCAGAGTGAGAGGGGAAAAACTGTTTTTT. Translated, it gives CATSRVRGEKLFF.

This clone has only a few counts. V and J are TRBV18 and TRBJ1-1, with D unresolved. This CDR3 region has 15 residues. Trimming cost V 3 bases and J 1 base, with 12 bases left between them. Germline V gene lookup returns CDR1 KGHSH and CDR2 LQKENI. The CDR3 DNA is TGTGCCAGCTCACCCGAAGCAGGATCGAACACTGAAGCTTTCTTT. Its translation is CASSPEAGSNTEAFF. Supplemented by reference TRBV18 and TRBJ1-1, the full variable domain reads NAGVMQNPRHLVRRRGQEARLRCSPMKGHSHVYWYRQLPEEGLKFMVYLQKENIIDESGMPKERFSAEFPKEGPSILRIQQVVRGDSAAYFCASSPEAGSNTEAFFGQGTRLTVV.

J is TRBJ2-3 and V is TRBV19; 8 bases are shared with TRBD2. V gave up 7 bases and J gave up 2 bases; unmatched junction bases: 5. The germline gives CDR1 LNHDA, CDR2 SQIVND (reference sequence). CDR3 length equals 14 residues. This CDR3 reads CASTSLADTDTQYF. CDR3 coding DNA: TGTGCCAGTACCTCACTAGCGGACACAGATACGCAGTATTTT. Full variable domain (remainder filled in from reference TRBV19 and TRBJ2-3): DGGITQSPKYLFRKEGQNVTLSCEQNLNHDAMYWYRQDPGQGLRLIYYSQIVNDFQKGDIAEGYSVSREKKESFPLTVTSAQKNPTAFYLCASTSLADTDTQYFGPGTRLTVL.

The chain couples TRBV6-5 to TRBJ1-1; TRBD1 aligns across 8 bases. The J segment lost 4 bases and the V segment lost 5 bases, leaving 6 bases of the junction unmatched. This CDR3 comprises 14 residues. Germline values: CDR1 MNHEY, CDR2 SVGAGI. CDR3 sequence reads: CASSPRGQGTEAFF. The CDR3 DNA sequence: TGTGCCAGCAGTCCCAGGGGGCAGGGCACTGAAGCTTTCTTT.

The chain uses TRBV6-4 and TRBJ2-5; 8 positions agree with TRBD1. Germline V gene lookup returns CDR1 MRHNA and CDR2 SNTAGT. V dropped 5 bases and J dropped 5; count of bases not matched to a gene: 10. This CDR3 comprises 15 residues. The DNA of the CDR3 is TGTGCCAGCAGTCTGTCAGGGGGCTCAATGGAGACCCAGTACTTC. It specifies CASSLSGGSMETQYF.

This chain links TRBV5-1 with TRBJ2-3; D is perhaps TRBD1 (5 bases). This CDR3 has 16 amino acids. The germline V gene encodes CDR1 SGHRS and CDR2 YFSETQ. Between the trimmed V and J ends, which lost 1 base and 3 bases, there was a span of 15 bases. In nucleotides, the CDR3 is TGCGCCAGCAGCTTGAAAACTACAGGTGGGACAGATACGCAGTATTTT. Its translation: CASSLKTTGGTDTQYF.

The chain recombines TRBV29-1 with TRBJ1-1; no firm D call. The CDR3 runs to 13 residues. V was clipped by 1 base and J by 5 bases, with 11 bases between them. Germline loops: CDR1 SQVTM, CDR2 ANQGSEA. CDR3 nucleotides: TGCAGCGTTGAAGTCCTTGAGGATACTGAAGCTTTCTTT. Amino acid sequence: CSVEVLEDTEAFF.

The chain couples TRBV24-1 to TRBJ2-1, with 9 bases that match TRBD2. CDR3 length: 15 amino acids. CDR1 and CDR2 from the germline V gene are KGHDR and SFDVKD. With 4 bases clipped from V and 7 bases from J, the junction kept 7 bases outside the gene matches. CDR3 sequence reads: CATSDPGLAGNEQFF. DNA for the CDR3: TGTGCCACCAGTGACCCAGGGCTAGCGGGGAATGAGCAGTTCTTC.

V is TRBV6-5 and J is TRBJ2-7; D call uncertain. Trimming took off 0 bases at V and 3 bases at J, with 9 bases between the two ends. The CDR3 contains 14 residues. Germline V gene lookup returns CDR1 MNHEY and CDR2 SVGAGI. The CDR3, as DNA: TGTGCCAGCAGTTACTCGACACCCCTCTACGAGCAGTACTTC. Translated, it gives CASSYSTPLYEQYF.

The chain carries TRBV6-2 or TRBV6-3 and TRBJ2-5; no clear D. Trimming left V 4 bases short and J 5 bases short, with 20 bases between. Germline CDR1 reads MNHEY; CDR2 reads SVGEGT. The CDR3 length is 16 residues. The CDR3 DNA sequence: TGTGCCAGCAGTTCCAACCCTCCCCAGGTGGGCGAGACCCAGTACTTC. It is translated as CASSSNPPQVGETQYF.

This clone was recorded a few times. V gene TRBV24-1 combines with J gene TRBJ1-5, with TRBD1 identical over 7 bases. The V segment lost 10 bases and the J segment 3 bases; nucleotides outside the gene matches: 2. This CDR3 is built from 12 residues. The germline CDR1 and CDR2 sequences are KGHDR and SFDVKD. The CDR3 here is CATGQFNQPQHF. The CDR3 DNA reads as TGTGCCACGGGACAGTTCAATCAGCCCCAGCATTTT.

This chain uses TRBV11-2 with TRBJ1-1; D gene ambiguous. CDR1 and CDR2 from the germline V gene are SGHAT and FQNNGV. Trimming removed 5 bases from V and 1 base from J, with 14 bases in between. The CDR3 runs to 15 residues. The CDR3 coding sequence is TGTGCCAGCAGCCCCTGGACTGACCCGAACACTGAAGCTTTCTTT. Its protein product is CASSPWTDPNTEAFF.

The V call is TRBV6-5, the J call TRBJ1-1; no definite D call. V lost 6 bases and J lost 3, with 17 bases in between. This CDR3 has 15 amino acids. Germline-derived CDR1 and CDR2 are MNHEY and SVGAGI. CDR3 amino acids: CASSPGGGRYTEAFF. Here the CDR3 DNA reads TGTGCCAGCAGCCCCGGTGGAGGGAGGTACACTGAAGCTTTCTTT.

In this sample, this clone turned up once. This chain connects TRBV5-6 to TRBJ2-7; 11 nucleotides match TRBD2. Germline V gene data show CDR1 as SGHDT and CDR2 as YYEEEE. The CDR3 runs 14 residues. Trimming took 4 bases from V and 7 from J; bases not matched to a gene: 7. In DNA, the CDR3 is TGTGCCAGCAGCAAGCTAGCGGGGGGCCGGGAGCAGTACTTC. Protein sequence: CASSKLAGGREQYF.

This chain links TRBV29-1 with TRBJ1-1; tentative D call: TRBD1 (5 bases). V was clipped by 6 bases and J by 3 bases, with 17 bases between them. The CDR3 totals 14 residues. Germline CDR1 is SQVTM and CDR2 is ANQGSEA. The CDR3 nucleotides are TGCAGCGTGGTACAAATCGGCAGGGACACTGAAGCTTTCTTT. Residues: CSVVQIGRDTEAFF.

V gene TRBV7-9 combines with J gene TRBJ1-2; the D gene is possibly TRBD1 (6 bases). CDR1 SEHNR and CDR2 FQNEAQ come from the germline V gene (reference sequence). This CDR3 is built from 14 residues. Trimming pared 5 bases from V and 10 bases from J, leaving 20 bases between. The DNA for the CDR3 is TGTGCCAGCAGCCCCACGACAGGTATCGGGACCTACACCTTC. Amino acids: CASSPTTGIGTYTF.

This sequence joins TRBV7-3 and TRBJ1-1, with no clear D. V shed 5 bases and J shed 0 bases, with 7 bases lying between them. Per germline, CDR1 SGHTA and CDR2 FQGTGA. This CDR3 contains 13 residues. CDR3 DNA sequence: TGTGCCAGCAGCCAGACACTGAACACTGAAGCTTTCTTT. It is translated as CASSQTLNTEAFF.

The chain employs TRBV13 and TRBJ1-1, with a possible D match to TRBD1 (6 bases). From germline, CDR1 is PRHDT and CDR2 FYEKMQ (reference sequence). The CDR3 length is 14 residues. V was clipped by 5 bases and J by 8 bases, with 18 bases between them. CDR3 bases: TGTGCCAGCAGCCCCGGGGGGGGCTCACTAGAAGCTTTCTTT. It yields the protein CASSPGGGSLEAFF.

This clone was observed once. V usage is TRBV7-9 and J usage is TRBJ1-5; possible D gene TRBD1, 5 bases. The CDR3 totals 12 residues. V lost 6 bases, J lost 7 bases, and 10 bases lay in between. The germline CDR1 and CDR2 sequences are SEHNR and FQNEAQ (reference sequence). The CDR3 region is CASSSGVQPQHF. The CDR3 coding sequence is TGTGCCAGCAGTTCGGGGGTCCAGCCCCAGCATTTT.